Listed below are T cell receptor beta chains from one sample, sequenced in a study of blood T cell repertoires in COVID-19. TCRdb keeps only in-frame clones here, not all; method: immunoSEQ multiplex PCR. The table records about 210,000 clones, 75% to 85% of them present only once. The sample comprised PBMCs or T cells enriched from blood (not recorded which). The receptors come from a man aged 30 to 45 with acute COVID-19. Each CDR3 is given with its conserved first and last residue. A D gene is named only where the DNA matches it firmly. Where a row states a size, it is once, few, many or the class of an expanded clone; other rows omit it.

d_gene	j_gene	abundance	v_gene	CDR3aa	CDR3nt
NA	TRBJ2-1	NA	TRBV13	CASSLGVDFGEQFF	TGTGCCAGCAGCTTAGGCGTAGATTTTGGTGAGCAGTTCTTC
NA	TRBJ1-2	NA	TRBV5-1	CASSLDRANGYTF	TGCGCCAGCAGCTTGGACAGGGCGAATGGCTACACCTTC
TRBD2	TRBJ2-7	NA	TRBV2	CASSEALGGGGYEQYF	TGTGCCAGCAGTGAAGCGCTTGGTGGGGGGGGCTACGAGCAGTACTTC
NA	TRBJ1-5	NA	TRBV15	CATSKDIGYQPQHF	TGTGCCACCAGCAAGGACATAGGATATCAGCCCCAGCATTTT
NA	TRBJ1-2	NA	TRBV7-6	CASSLGRADYGYTF	TGTGCCAGCAGCTTGGGGAGGGCGGACTATGGCTACACCTTC
NA	TRBJ1-3	NA	TRBV19	CASSIEGNTIYF	TGTGCCAGTAGTATCGAGGGAAACACCATATATTTT
NA	TRBJ1-3	NA	TRBV25-1	CASSAGWSGNTIYF	TGTGCCAGCAGTGCAGGGTGGTCGGGAAACACCATATATTTT
TRBD1	TRBJ1-2	NA	TRBV5-6	CASSWDSYGYTF	TGTGCCAGCAGCTGGGACAGCTATGGCTACACCTTC
NA	TRBJ1-3	NA	TRBV9	CASSVEGPSGNTIYF	TGTGCCAGCAGCGTAGAGGGGCCCTCTGGAAACACCATATATTTT
TRBD1	TRBJ1-4	NA	TRBV5-6	CASSLSTGDTNEKLFF	TGTGCCAGCAGCTTGTCGACAGGGGATACTAATGAAAAACTGTTTTTT
NA	TRBJ1-4	NA	TRBV16	CASSQEGYGEKLFF	TGTGCCAGCAGCCAAGAGGGCTACGGTGAAAAACTGTTTTTT
TRBD1	TRBJ1-2	NA	TRBV5-4	CASSFNTQTGGYGYTF	TGTGCCAGCAGCTTTAACACACAAACAGGGGGCTATGGCTACACCTTC
NA	TRBJ2-7	NA	TRBV21-1	CASSNRRTPNPYEQYF	TGTGCCAGCAGCAATCGGAGGACTCCGAACCCCTACGAGCAGTACTTC
NA	TRBJ1-2	NA	TRBV5-1	CASSLAEGGIYGYTF	TGCGCCAGCAGCTTGGCCGAGGGCGGGATCTATGGCTACACCTTC
NA	TRBJ1-6	NA	TRBV3-1/TRBV3-2	CASSQPSSYNSPLHF	TGTGCCAGCAGCCAACCGTCCTCCTATAATTCACCCCTCCACTTT
TRBD2	TRBJ2-3	NA	TRBV3-1/TRBV3-2	CASSNTAGGAYF	TGTGCCAGCAGCAATACGGCGGGGGGCGCCTATTTT
NA	TRBJ1-3	NA	TRBV5-1	CASSLNSGTAGNTIYF	TGCGCCAGCAGCTTAAACTCCGGGACTGCTGGAAACACCATATATTTT
TRBD1	TRBJ1-6	NA	TRBV3-1/TRBV3-2	CASSQGRDRASPLHF	TGTGCCAGCAGCCAGGGAAGGGACAGGGCTTCACCCCTCCACTTT
NA	TRBJ2-7	NA	TRBV6-5	CASSYPPDEQYF	TGTGCCAGCAGTTACCCCCCGGACGAGCAGTACTTC
NA	TRBJ2-1	NA	TRBV9	CASSVGLPTEQFF	TGTGCCAGCAGCGTCGGACTACCGACCGAGCAGTTCTTC
NA	TRBJ1-3	NA	TRBV29-1	CSVDDTLSGNTIYF	TGCAGCGTTGATGACACTCTCTCTGGAAACACCATATATTTT
TRBD2	TRBJ2-7	NA	TRBV29-1	CSVGGFGRVDEQYF	TGCAGCGTCGGGGGGTTCGGCAGAGTGGACGAGCAGTACTTC
NA	TRBJ1-2	NA	TRBV24-1	CATSRNSLLYGYTF	TGTGCCACCAGTCGGAACAGTCTCCTCTATGGCTACACCTTC
NA	TRBJ2-3	NA	TRBV7-9	CASSPQGLDTQYF	TGTGCCAGCAGCCCTCAGGGTTTGGATACGCAGTATTTT
TRBD1	TRBJ2-1	once	TRBV5-1	CASSPAGTGYEQFF	TGCGCCAGCAGCCCGGCCGGGACAGGGTATGAGCAGTTCTTC